One sample yielded the 9 T cell receptor beta chains listed below, sequenced in a study of molecular identifiers for immune sequencing clone quantification. TCRdb called the PCR reads again in MiXCR, with one record for every CDR3 protein. The sample records some 580,000 distinct CDR3 sequences, 25% being singletons. Sequencing used naive CD8+ T cells from blood, with Jurkat cell RNA spiked in. As for subset: FACS-sorted CD8+CD4-CCR7+CD45RA+ naive T cells. Source of these receptors: a human donor in good health. Some libraries in this study had Jurkat cell RNA spiked in.

This clonotype occurred many times. The chain recombines TRBV7-9 with TRBJ1-1, with 11 bases fitting TRBD1. The V gene end was trimmed by 5 bases and the J gene end by 8 bases; junction bases not matched to a gene: 13. This CDR3 spans 16 amino acids. Germline V gene lookup returns CDR1 SEHNR and CDR2 FQNEAQ (reference sequence). CDR3 sequence reads: CASSRPLGQGAGEAFF. CDR3 nucleotides: TGTGCCAGCAGCCGCCCTCTTGGACAGGGGGCAGGAGAAGCTTTCTTT.

V is TRBV20-1 and J is TRBJ2-7; 7 nucleotides match TRBD1. V was pared by 3 bases and J by 6 bases, with 5 bases of the junction left unmatched. From germline, CDR1 is DFQATT and CDR2 SNEGSKA (reference sequence). The CDR3 has 12 residues. The CDR3 sequence is CSARETGVEQYF. CDR3 DNA sequence: TGCAGTGCTAGGGAAACAGGGGTCGAGCAGTACTTC.

This clonotype was observed many times. The V call is TRBV4-1, the J call TRBJ2-2; D might be TRBD2 (5 bases). CDR3 length: 16 residues. Between the trimmed V and J ends, which lost 5 bases and 5 bases, there was a span of 18 bases. Germline V lookup: CDR1 MGHRA, CDR2 YSYEKL. The CDR3 sequence is CASSDTPGRETGELFF. The CDR3 coding sequence is TGCGCCAGCAGCGATACCCCAGGAAGGGAGACCGGGGAGCTGTTTTTT.

As for this clonotype: Since no conserved phenylalanine or tryptophan closes the CDR3, a read error is the likely cause. V is TRBV5-1 and J is TRBJ1-1; no definite D call. Per germline, CDR1 SGHRS and CDR2 YFSETQ. The ends were cut back, 0 bases at V and 8 bases at J, with 17 bases in the middle. There are 15 residues in the CDR3. CDR3 bases: TGCGCCAGCAGCTTGGCCGGGAACTCATTAAAAGAAGCTTTCCTT. It encodes CASSLAGNSLKEAFL.

This clonotype was seen only a few times. Being one base from a much bigger clone, this may be a read error. The chain recombines TRBV2 with TRBJ1-1; a possible D gene is TRBD1 (5 bases). This CDR3 is built from 14 residues. Trimming took 7 bases from V and 4 from J, leaving 16 bases between them. Germline V gene lookup returns CDR1 SNHLY and CDR2 FYNNEI. The CDR3 reads CASIGGRLSTEAFF. CDR3 nucleotides: TGTGCCAGCATTGGGGGTAGACTGAGCACTGAAGCTTTCTTT.

This clonotype was seen at least ten times. The chain couples TRBV7-2 to TRBJ2-1, with 8 nucleotides matching TRBD1. V lost 4 bases and J lost 7; bases outside the gene matches: 18. The germline V gene encodes CDR1 SGHTA and CDR2 FQGNSA. The CDR3 is made up of 18 amino acids. The CDR3 region is CASSSPRPGQDVRNEQFF. CDR3 sequence (DNA): TGTGCCAGCAGCTCGCCCCGGCCGGGACAGGACGTGAGAAATGAGCAGTTCTTC.

V gene TRBV5-1 combines with J gene TRBJ2-1; D is ambiguous. CDR3 length: 14 amino acids. The germline V gene encodes CDR1 SGHRS and CDR2 YFSETQ. The V and J ends lost 0 bases and 3 bases respectively, with 7 bases between them. CDR3 sequence (DNA): TGCGCCAGCAGCTTGGCCCCGGGCTACAATGAGCAGTTCTTC. Its translation: CASSLAPGYNEQFF.

The V gene is TRBV4-1, the J gene TRBJ2-5, with D tentatively TRBD2 (7 bases). V shed 4 bases and J shed 5 bases, with 20 bases lying between them. CDR1 MGHRA and CDR2 YSYEKL come from the germline V gene. The CDR3 totals 16 residues. The CDR3 nucleotides read TGCGCCAGCAGCCGCGGGGGCCAAGGGAAGTCGGAGACCCAGTACTTC. Amino acids: CASSRGGQGKSETQYF.

This clonotype came up many times. CDR3 coding DNA: TGTGCCAGCAGCTTGGCCCCGGACACCTACGAGCAGTACTTC. Protein sequence: CASSLAPDTYEQYF. The V and J genes are TRBV5-5 and TRBJ2-7; tentative D call: TRBD1 (5 bases). The CDR3 is made up of 14 amino acids. Germline lookup yields CDR1 SGHKS and CDR2 YYEKEE (reference sequence). The germline V and J ends were trimmed by 0 bases and 2 bases, with 9 bases remaining between them.